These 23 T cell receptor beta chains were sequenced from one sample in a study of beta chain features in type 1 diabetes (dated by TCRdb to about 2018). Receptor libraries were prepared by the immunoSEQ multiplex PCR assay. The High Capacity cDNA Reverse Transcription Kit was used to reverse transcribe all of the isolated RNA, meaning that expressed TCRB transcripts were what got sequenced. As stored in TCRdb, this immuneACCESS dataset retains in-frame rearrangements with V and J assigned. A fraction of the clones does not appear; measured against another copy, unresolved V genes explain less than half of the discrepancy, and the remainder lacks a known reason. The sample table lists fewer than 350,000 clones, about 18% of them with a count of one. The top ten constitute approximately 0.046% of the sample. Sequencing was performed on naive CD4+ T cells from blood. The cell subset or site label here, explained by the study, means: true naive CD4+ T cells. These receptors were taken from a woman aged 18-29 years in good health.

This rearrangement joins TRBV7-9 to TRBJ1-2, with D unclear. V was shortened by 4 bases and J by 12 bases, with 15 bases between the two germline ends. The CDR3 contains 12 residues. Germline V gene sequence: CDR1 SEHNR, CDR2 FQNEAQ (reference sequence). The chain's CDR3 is CASSSSPSADTF. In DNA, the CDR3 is TGTGCCAGCAGCTCTAGTCCGTCCGCCGACACCTTC.

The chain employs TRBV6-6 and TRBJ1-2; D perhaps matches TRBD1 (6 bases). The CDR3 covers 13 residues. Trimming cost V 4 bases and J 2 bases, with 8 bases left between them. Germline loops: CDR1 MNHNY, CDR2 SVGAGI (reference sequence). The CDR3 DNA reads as TGTGCCAGCAGTTTACAGGGCAACTATGGCTACACCTTC. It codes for CASSLQGNYGYTF.

The chain's CDR3 is CSVARLAGDYEQYF. The DNA for the CDR3 is TGCAGCGTGGCCCGACTAGCGGGGGATTACGAGCAGTACTTC. V gene TRBV29-1 combines with J gene TRBJ2-7; TRBD2 aligns across 12 bases. Trimming took 6 bases from V and 4 from J; bases not matched to a gene: 7. This CDR3 region has 14 residues. Germline CDR1 reads SQVTM; CDR2 reads ANQGSEA.

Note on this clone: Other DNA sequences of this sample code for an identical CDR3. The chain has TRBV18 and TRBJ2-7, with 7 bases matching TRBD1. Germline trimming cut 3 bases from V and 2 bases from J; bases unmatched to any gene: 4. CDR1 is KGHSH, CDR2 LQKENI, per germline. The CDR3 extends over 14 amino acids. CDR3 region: CASSPRDSTYEQYF. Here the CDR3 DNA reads TGTGCCAGCTCACCTCGGGACAGTACCTACGAGCAGTACTTC.

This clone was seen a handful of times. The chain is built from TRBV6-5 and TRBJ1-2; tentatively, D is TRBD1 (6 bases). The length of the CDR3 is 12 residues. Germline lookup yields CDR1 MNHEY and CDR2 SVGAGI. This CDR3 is CAVGGQYYGYTF. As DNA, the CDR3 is TGTGCGGTGGGGGGGCAATACTATGGCTACACCTTC.

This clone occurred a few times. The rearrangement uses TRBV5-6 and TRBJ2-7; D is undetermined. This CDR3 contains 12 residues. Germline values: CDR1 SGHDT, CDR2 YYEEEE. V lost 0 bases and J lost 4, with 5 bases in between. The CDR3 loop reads CASSLGGYEQYF. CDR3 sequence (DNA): TGTGCCAGCAGCTTGGGAGGATACGAGCAGTACTTC.

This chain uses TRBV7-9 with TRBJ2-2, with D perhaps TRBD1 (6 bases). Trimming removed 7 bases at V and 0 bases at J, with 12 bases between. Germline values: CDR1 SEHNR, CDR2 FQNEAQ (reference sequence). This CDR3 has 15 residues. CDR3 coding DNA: TGTGCCAGCACCCTACAGGGACCGAACACCGGGGAGCTGTTTTTT. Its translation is CASTLQGPNTGELFF.

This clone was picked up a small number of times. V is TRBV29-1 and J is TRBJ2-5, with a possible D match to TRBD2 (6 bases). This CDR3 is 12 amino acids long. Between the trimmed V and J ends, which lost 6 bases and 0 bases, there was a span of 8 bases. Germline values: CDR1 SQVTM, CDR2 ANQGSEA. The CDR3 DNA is TGCAGCGTCGGGGGATACCAAGAGACCCAGTACTTC. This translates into CSVGGYQETQYF.

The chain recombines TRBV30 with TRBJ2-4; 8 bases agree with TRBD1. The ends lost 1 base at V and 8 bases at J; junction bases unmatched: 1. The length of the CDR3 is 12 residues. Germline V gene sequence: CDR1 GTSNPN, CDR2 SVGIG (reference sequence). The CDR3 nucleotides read TGTGCCTGGAGTGACAGGGGGGACATTCAGTACTTC. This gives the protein CAWSDRGDIQYF.

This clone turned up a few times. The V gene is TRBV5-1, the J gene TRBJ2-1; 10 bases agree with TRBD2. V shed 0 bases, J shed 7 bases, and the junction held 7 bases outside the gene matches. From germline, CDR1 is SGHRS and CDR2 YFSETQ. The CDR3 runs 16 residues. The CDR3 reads CASSLGASGSMNEQFF. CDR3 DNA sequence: TGCGCCAGCAGCTTGGGTGCTAGCGGGAGCATGAATGAGCAGTTCTTC.

As DNA, the CDR3 is TGTGCCAGCAGACTAGCGGGGGGGGTCTCAAATACGCAGTATTTT. The encoded protein is CASRLAGGVSNTQYF. The chain recombines TRBV5-6 with TRBJ2-3; the match to TRBD2 covers 13 bases. This CDR3 region has 15 residues. Germline CDR1 SGHDT, CDR2 YYEEEE. J gave up 7 bases and V 5 bases, and 7 bases lay outside the gene matches.

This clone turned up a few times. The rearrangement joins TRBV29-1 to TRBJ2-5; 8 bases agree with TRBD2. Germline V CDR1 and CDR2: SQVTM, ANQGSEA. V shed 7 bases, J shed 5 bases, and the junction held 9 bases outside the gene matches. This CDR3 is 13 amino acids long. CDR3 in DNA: TGCAGCGCACAGCGGGGGTGGGGGGAGACCCAGTACTTC. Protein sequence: CSAQRGWGETQYF. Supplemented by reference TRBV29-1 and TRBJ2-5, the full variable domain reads SAVISQKPSRDICQRGTSLTIQCQVDSQVTMMFWYRQQPGQSLTLIATANQGSEATYESGFVIDKFPISRPNLTFSTLTVSNMSPEDSSIYLCSAQRGWGETQYFGPGTRLLVL.

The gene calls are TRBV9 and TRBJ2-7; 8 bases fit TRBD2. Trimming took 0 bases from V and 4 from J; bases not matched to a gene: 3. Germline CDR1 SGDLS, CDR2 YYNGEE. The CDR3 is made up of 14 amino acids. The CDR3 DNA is TGTGCCAGCAGCGTAGCAGCGGGAGAGTACGAGCAGTACTTC. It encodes CASSVAAGEYEQYF. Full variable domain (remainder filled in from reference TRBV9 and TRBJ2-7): DSGVTQTPKHLITATGQRVTLRCSPRSGDLSVYWYQQSLDQGLQFLIQYYNGEERAKGNILERFSAQQFPDLHSELNLSSLELGDSALYFCASSVAAGEYEQYFGPGTRLTVT.

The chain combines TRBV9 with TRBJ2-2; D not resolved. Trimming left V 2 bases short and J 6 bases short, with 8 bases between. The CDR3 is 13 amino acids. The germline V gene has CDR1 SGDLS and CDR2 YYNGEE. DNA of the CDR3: TGTGCCAGCAGCGTCACTCCCCCCGGGGAGCTGTTTTTT. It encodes CASSVTPPGELFF.

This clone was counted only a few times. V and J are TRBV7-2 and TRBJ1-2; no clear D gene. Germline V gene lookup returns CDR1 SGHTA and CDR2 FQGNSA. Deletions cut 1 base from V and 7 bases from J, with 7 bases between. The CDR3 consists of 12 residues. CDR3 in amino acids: CASSLEAAGYTF. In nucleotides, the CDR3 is TGTGCCAGCAGCTTAGAGGCGGCTGGCTACACCTTC.

The CDR3 sequence: CASSGGETQYF. The CDR3 DNA reads TGTGCCAGCTCGGGCGGGGAGACCCAGTACTTC. This chain joins TRBV18 and TRBJ2-5, with D possibly being TRBD2 (5 bases). Trimming stripped 6 bases from V and 5 bases from J, with 7 bases between. The CDR3 sequence is 11 residues long. Germline-derived CDR1 and CDR2 are KGHSH and LQKENI.

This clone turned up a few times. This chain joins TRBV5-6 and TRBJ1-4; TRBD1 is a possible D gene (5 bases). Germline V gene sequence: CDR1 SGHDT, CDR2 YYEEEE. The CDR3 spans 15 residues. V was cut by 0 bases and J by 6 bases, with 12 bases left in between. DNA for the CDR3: TGTGCCAGCAGCTTGGCAGGGATTAGGGATGAAAAACTGTTTTTT. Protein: CASSLAGIRDEKLFF.

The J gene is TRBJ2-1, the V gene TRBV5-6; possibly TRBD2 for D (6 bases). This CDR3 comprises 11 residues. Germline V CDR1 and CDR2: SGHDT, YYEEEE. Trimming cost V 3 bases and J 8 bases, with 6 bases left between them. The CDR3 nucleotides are TGTGCCAGCAGCTGGGGGGATGAGCAGTTCTTC. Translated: CASSWGDEQFF.

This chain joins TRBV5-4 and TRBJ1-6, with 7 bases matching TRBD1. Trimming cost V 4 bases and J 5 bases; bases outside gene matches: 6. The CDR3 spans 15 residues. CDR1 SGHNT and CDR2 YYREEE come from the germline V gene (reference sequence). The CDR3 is CASSLNRGNNSPLHF. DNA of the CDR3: TGTGCCAGCAGCCTCAACAGGGGAAATAATTCACCCCTCCACTTT. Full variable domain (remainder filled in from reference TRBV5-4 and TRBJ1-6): ETGVTQSPTHLIKTRGQQVTLRCSSQSGHNTVSWYQQALGQGPQFIFQYYREEENGRGNFPPRFSGLQFPNYSSELNVNALELDDSALYLCASSLNRGNNSPLHFGNGTRLTVT.

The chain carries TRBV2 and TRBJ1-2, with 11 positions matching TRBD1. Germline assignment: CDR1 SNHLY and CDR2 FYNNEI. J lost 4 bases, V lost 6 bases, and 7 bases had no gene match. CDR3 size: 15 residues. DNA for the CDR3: TGTGCCAGCAGATGGACAGGGGGCGAAGGCTATGGCTACACCTTC. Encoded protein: CASRWTGGEGYGYTF.

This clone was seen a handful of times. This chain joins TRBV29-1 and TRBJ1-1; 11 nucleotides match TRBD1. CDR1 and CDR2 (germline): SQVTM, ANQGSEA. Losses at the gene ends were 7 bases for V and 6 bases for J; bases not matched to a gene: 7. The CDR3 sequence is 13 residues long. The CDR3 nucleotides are TGCAGCGGGACACGGGACAGGGGGGCTGAAGCTTTCTTT. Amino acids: CSGTRDRGAEAFF.

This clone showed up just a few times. The CDR3 nucleotides are TGCGCCAGCAGCCAAGGAGACATCGGCGGCTACACCTTC. Amino acid sequence: CASSQGDIGGYTF. The chain couples TRBV4-3 to TRBJ1-2, with D hard to call. Germline CDR1 LGHNA, CDR2 YSLEER. The CDR3 sequence is 13 residues long. V was cut by 1 base and J by 8 bases, with 11 bases left in between.

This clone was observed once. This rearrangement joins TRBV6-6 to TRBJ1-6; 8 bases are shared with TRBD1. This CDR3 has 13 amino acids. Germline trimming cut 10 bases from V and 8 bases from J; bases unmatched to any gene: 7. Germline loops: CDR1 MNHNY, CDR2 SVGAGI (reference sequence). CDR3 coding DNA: TGTGCCACCAAACAGGGGGGAGATTCACCCCTCCACTTT. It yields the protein CATKQGGDSPLHF.